Listed here are 25 T cell receptor beta chains from one sample, sequenced in a study of shared clonotypes between healthy human individuals. Assay: immunoSEQ multiplex PCR; the TCRdb copy retains only in-frame clones and omits some. The data hold around 2.1 million clones, with more than 85% observed a single time. The naive CD8 subset, CD45RO-negative cells positively selected for CCR7, excluded terminally differentiated effector memory CD45RA+ cells. The sequenced material came from naive CD8+ T cells from PBMCs. Every receptor here comes from a man between 18 and 29 years old in good health. Some clones in this sample may be carry-over from other donors' samples.

This clone was picked up one time. The chain has TRBV7-6 and TRBJ2-2, with D maybe TRBD2 (7 bases). The V end was cut by 5 bases, the J end by 5 bases, with 12 bases between. Germline CDR1 reads SGHVS; CDR2 reads FNYEAQ. There are 14 residues in the CDR3. DNA of the CDR3: TGTGCCAGCAGCCGGGGGGCAGGGACCGGGGAGCTGTTTTTT. Translating it yields CASSRGAGTGELFF.

The rearrangement links TRBV5-4 to TRBJ2-1; 8 bases map to TRBD1. Looked up from germline, CDR1 is SGHNT and CDR2 is YYREEE (reference sequence). V gave up 6 bases and J gave up 14 bases; unmatched junction bases: 10. This CDR3 contains 12 residues. The CDR3 region has the DNA TGTGCCAGCACCGTTGGACAGGGTAAGGAGTTCTTC. Translated: CASTVGQGKEFF.

Only one count was recorded for this clone. The chain uses TRBV5-1 and TRBJ2-3, with 7 bases identical to TRBD1. Germline trimming cut 1 base from V and 2 bases from J; bases unmatched to any gene: 13. Per germline, CDR1 SGHRS and CDR2 YFSETQ. The CDR3 is 18 amino acids. CDR3 sequence reads: CASSLTGAVYTLTDTQYF. The DNA of the CDR3 is TGCGCCAGCAGCTTGACAGGGGCGGTCTATACGCTCACAGATACGCAGTATTTT.

This chain joins TRBV7-6 and TRBJ1-5; D ambiguous. CDR1 SGHVS and CDR2 FNYEAQ come from the germline V gene. V gave up 0 bases and J gave up 6 bases, with 6 bases separating them. The CDR3 sequence is 13 residues long. Here the CDR3 DNA reads TGTGCCAGCAGCTTAGCTAACAGTCAGCCCCAGCATTTT. It codes for CASSLANSQPQHF.

V is TRBV19 and J is TRBJ2-1; TRBD2 matches 9 bases. This CDR3 has 13 amino acids. V shed 6 bases, J shed 7 bases, and the junction held 4 bases outside the gene matches. From germline, CDR1 is LNHDA and CDR2 SQIVND (reference sequence). The CDR3 spells CASRRREGNEQFF. The CDR3 DNA reads as TGTGCCAGTAGGAGGCGGGAGGGGAATGAGCAGTTCTTC.

V and J are TRBV6-7 and TRBJ1-5, with D possibly being TRBD1 (5 bases). TRBV6-7 is annotated as an ORF whose role is uncertain. V lost 8 bases and J 2 bases, leaving 19 bases between the germline ends. This CDR3 contains 16 residues. CDR3 sequence: CASYTSGLSGNQPQHF. CDR3 nucleotides: TGTGCCAGCTACACCTCAGGGTTGTCTGGCAATCAGCCCCAGCATTTT.

This clone was detected once. A much larger clone is a single base away; this may be a read error. At the DNA level, this CDR3 is encoded by other sequences in the same sample as well. V and J are TRBV27 and TRBJ1-1, with D hard to call. CDR3 length equals 11 residues. CDR1 is MNHEY and CDR2 is SMNVEV in the germline V gene (reference sequence). Trimming left V 4 bases short and J 4 bases short, with 4 bases between. The CDR3 sequence: CASSSGTEAFF. CDR3 coding DNA: TGTGCCAGCAGTTCGGGCACTGAAGCTTTCTTT.

The chain employs TRBV13 and TRBJ1-1; D uncertain. V lost 5 bases and J 1 base, leaving 14 bases between the germline ends. The CDR3 has 15 amino acids. Germline-derived CDR1 and CDR2 are PRHDT and FYEKMQ (reference sequence). CDR3 region: CASSPRGGENTEAFF. CDR3 DNA sequence: TGTGCCAGCAGCCCCCGAGGCGGCGAGAACACTGAAGCTTTCTTT.

This chain uses TRBV29-1 with TRBJ2-5; 10 bases are shared with TRBD1. Germline V gene sequence: CDR1 SQVTM, CDR2 ANQGSEA. CDR3 length: 13 amino acids. The trim removed 6 bases at V and 11 bases at J, leaving 12 bases unmatched. CDR3 nucleotide sequence: TGCAGCGTACAGACAGGGGGCAGGGGGGAGCAGTACTTC. It yields the protein CSVQTGGRGEQYF.

V is TRBV19 and J is TRBJ1-1; D unclear. Trimming cost V 3 bases and J 4 bases, with 9 bases left between them. The CDR3 is 13 amino acids. Looked up from germline, CDR1 is LNHDA and CDR2 is SQIVND (reference sequence). The CDR3 region is CASSIAAPTEAFF. The CDR3, as DNA: TGTGCCAGTAGTATTGCAGCTCCCACTGAAGCTTTCTTT.

This rearrangement joins TRBV7-9 to TRBJ2-2; 7 nucleotides align to TRBD1. The CDR3 is made up of 15 amino acids. V lost 5 bases, J lost 1 base, and 4 bases stayed unmatched. Germline V lookup: CDR1 SEHNR, CDR2 FQNEAQ (reference sequence). In nucleotides, the CDR3 is TGTGCCAGCAGCGGCTGGACAGGGAACACCGGGGAGCTGTTTTTT. This codes for CASSGWTGNTGELFF.

The genes are TRBV5-4 and TRBJ1-2; D is ambiguous. Between the trimmed V and J ends, which lost 4 bases and 0 bases, there was a span of 13 bases. This CDR3 comprises 15 residues. From germline, CDR1 is SGHNT and CDR2 YYREEE (reference sequence). The CDR3 bases are TGTGCCAGCAGCCCCCAAACGGCAGCTAACTATGGCTACACCTTC. It specifies CASSPQTAANYGYTF. The full variable domain, in which reference TRBV5-4 and TRBJ1-2 provide the parts outside the CDR3, is ETGVTQSPTHLIKTRGQQVTLRCSSQSGHNTVSWYQQALGQGPQFIFQYYREEENGRGNFPPRFSGLQFPNYSSELNVNALELDDSALYLCASSPQTAANYGYTFGSGTRLTVV.

This rearrangement joins TRBV6-1 to TRBJ1-6; TRBD1 is a possible D gene (6 bases). Germline V lookup: CDR1 MNHNS, CDR2 SASEGT. The V end was cut by 0 bases, the J end by 14 bases, with 20 bases between. The CDR3 has 16 residues. The CDR3 loop reads CASSEAELRGSLALHF. The CDR3 DNA is TGTGCCAGCAGTGAAGCGGAATTAAGGGGGTCTTTAGCCCTCCACTTT.

The gene calls are TRBV14 and TRBJ2-7; no clear D. Trimming shortened V by 2 bases and J by 3 bases, and 14 bases separated the two germline ends. The CDR3 contains 15 residues. The germline V gene has CDR1 SGHDN and CDR2 FVKESK. The CDR3 loop is CASSQTPSRFYEQYF. CDR3 nucleotide sequence: TGTGCCAGCAGCCAAACCCCTTCTAGGTTCTACGAGCAGTACTTC.

V usage is TRBV29-1 and J usage is TRBJ2-1; 8 bases are a match to TRBD1. CDR1 is SQVTM and CDR2 is ANQGSEA in the germline V gene. There are 15 residues in the CDR3. The junction had 11 bases not matched to a gene; V was cut back by 2 bases and J by 8 bases. The CDR3 DNA is TGCAGCGTTGAATCTACGGACAGGGCTGCATATGAGCAGTTCTTC. This codes for CSVESTDRAAYEQFF.

The chain links TRBV7-9 to TRBJ2-1; TRBD2 agrees at 10 bases. From germline, CDR1 is SEHNR and CDR2 FQNEAQ (reference sequence). The J segment lost 6 bases and the V segment lost 4 bases, leaving 9 bases of the junction unmatched. CDR3 length: 16 amino acids. For the CDR3, the DNA is TGTGCCAGCAGCTACCAGCTAGCGGGAGTCCGCAATGAGCAGTTCTTC. Translation gives CASSYQLAGVRNEQFF.

This sequence joins TRBV14 and TRBJ2-2, with 7 positions matching TRBD1. CDR3 length: 14 amino acids. The trim removed 4 bases at V and 6 bases at J, leaving 5 bases unmatched. The germline CDR1 and CDR2 sequences are SGHDN and FVKESK. The DNA for the CDR3 is TGTGCCAGCAGCCCCGGACAGGTCCCCGGGGAGCTGTTTTTT. Protein sequence: CASSPGQVPGELFF.

The J gene is TRBJ2-1, the V gene TRBV15; 7 bases fit TRBD1. This CDR3 has 13 amino acids. The V gene end was trimmed by 5 bases and the J gene end by 13 bases; junction bases not matched to a gene: 11. Germline V gene data show CDR1 as LNHNV and CDR2 as YYDKDF (reference sequence). CDR3 residues: CATSSRQGDLQFF. CDR3 bases: TGTGCCACCAGCTCCCGACAGGGTGATCTACAGTTCTTC. The full variable domain, in which reference TRBV15 and TRBJ2-1 provide the parts outside the CDR3, is DAMVIQNPRYQVTQFGKPVTLSCSQTLNHNVMYWYQQKSSQAPKLLFHYYDKDFNNEADTPDNFQSRRPNTSFCFLDIRSPGLGDTAMYLCATSSRQGDLQFFGPGTRLTVL.

On this clone: Other nucleotide sequences from this sample produce the same CDR3. The V call is TRBV5-6, the J call TRBJ2-7, with a weak D call TRBD1 (6 bases). Germline CDR1 and CDR2: SGHDT and YYEEEE. Trimming stripped 1 base from V and 3 bases from J, with 8 bases between. The CDR3 spans 13 residues. In nucleotides, the CDR3 is TGTGCCAGCAGCTTGAACAGGGACTACGAGCAGTACTTC. Translation gives CASSLNRDYEQYF.

The chain is built from TRBV10-2 and TRBJ2-1, with D maybe TRBD1 (5 bases). The CDR3 runs 15 residues. V was shortened by 7 bases and J by 7 bases, with 20 bases between the two germline ends. Germline V gene sequence: CDR1 WSHSY, CDR2 SAAADI. CDR3: CASTLGRSMENEQFF. As DNA, the CDR3 is TGCGCCAGCACCCTGGGGCGGTCCATGGAGAATGAGCAGTTCTTC.

Points on this clone: Other DNA variants within this sample encode the same CDR3. The rearrangement links TRBV25-1 to TRBJ2-2; D remains ambiguous. The CDR3 runs to 11 residues. V lost 6 bases to trimming and J lost 8 bases, with 7 bases between them. Germline CDR1 is MGHDK and CDR2 is SYGVNS. The chain's CDR3 is CASSASGELFF. The CDR3 DNA sequence: TGTGCCAGCAGCGCAAGTGGGGAGCTGTTTTTT.

Comments on this clone: This specimen includes other DNA sequences encoding the same CDR3. The chain uses TRBV6-5 and TRBJ2-2; D is perhaps TRBD2 (6 bases). Trimming shortened V by 2 bases and J by 0 bases, and 7 bases separated the two germline ends. The germline V gene has CDR1 MNHEY and CDR2 SVGAGI. The CDR3 extends over 15 amino acids. CDR3 nucleotides: TGTGCCAGCAGTTACGGGACTGCGAACACCGGGGAGCTGTTTTTT. It specifies CASSYGTANTGELFF.

The chain couples TRBV7-9 to TRBJ2-2; the D is unclear. In germline, CDR1 is SEHNR, CDR2 FQNEAQ (reference sequence). Trimming shortened V by 5 bases and J by 4 bases, and 5 bases separated the two germline ends. The CDR3 has 12 residues. As DNA, the CDR3 is TGTGCCAGCAGCACAGTCACCGGGGAGCTGTTTTTT. Translation gives CASSTVTGELFF.

The chain has TRBV27 and TRBJ1-1; D not certain. This CDR3 region has 17 residues. CDR1 and CDR2 (germline): MNHEY, SMNVEV (reference sequence). The V gene lost 0 bases and the J gene lost 0 bases, with 14 bases spanning the gap. For the CDR3, the DNA is TGTGCCAGCAGTTTATCTAAAGGGTTGAGGATGAACACTGAAGCTTTCTTT. Protein: CASSLSKGLRMNTEAFF.

This CDR3 reads CASLARTGPSYEQYF. CDR3 nucleotides: TGTGCCAGCCTGGCTCGGACAGGACCCTCCTACGAGCAGTACTTC. The rearrangement links TRBV27 to TRBJ2-7, with 7 nucleotides matching TRBD1. Germline V gives CDR1 MNHEY, CDR2 SMNVEV (reference sequence). Unmatched junction bases numbered 10, after V lost 8 bases and J lost 0 bases. The CDR3 has 15 residues.